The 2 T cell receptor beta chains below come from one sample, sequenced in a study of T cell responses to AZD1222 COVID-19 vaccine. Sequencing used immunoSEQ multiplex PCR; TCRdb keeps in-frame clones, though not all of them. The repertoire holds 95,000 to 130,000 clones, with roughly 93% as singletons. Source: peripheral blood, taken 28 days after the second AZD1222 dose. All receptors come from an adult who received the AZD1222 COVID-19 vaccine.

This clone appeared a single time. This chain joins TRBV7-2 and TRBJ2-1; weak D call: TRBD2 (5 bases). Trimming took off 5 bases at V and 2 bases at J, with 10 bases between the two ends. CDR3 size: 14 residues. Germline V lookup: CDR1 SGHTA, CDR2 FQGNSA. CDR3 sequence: CASSPRVTYNEQFF. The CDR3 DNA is TGTGCCAGCAGCCCGCGGGTTACCTACAATGAGCAGTTCTTC.

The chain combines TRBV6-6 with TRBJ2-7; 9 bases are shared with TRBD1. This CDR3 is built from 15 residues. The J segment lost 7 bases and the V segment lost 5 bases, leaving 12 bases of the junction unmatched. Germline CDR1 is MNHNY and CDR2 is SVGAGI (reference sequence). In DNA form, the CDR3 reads TGTGCCAGCAGTCCTCGCGGGACAGGGAGGGGAGAGCAGTACTTC. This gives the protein CASSPRGTGRGEQYF.